This TCR beta chain was observed in a study of blood T cell repertoires in COVID-19. Across the whole study: Samples came from the United States, Italy and Spain, spanning acute and convalescent COVID-19. PBMCs, B-cell-depleted T cells, or T cells provided the cDNA or gDNA that made up the material.

V lost 10 bases, J lost 5 bases, and 17 bases lay in between. The germline gives CDR1 LNHDA, CDR2 SQIVND (reference sequence). The CDR3 length is 13 residues. Study processing details: The authors estimated nucleated cell counts from reference gene primer amplification. TCRdb's copy holds only in-frame clones and misses some; the assay was immunoSEQ multiplex PCR. That table furnishes V, J and clone size, whereas the DNA furnished D and trimming. The sample holds over 85,000 clones, roughly 80% seen once. The rearrangement uses TRBV19 and TRBJ1-1, with TRBD1 as a possible D gene (6 bases). This clonotype was obtained from a human donor in a cohort sampled during active COVID-19. Sequencing input: peripheral blood. The CDR3 DNA sequence: TGTGCCACCCAGTCCAGGGGTGGGACTGAAGCTTTCTTT. It specifies CATQSRGGTEAFF.